A selection of T cell receptor beta chains follows, all from one sample in a study of T-cell reconstitution after alpha-beta-depleted transplantation in children. One entry per CDR3 protein, called by TCRdb with MiXCR from the PCR reads. The table has about a million distinct CDR3 sequences, about 30% seen once. The material sequenced was PBMCs, mostly from graft donor cells, taken 360 days after TCRalphabeta/CD19-depleted stem cell transplant. Receptors were obtained from a boy in the first two years of life who had a stem cell transplant for SCID, so the T cells may come from the graft donor. The CDR3 runs from the conserved cysteine through the conserved F or W. D genes are given only for firm matches. Some rows mark clone size as missing; the rest say once, few, many or name a class of expanded clone.

abundance: .; d_gene: .; v_gene: TRBV3-1; j_gene: TRBJ2-7; CDR3aa: CASSQLRGVEQYF; CDR3nt: TGTGCCAGCAGCCAATTGAGAGGCGTCGAGCAGTACTTC
abundance: few; d_gene: .; v_gene: TRBV7-9; j_gene: TRBJ1-6; CDR3aa: CASSSRGGDDNSPLHF; CDR3nt: TGTGCCAGCAGCTCGCGGGGGGGAGACGATAATTCACCCCTCCACTTT
abundance: few; d_gene: .; v_gene: TRBV12-3/TRBV12-4; j_gene: TRBJ1-2; CDR3aa: CASSLGPGRDYGYTF; CDR3nt: TGTGCCAGCAGTTTAGGCCCAGGGAGGGACTATGGCTACACCTTC
abundance: few; d_gene: TRBD1; v_gene: TRBV15; j_gene: TRBJ2-1; CDR3aa: CATSRDPQGAYNEQFF; CDR3nt: TGTGCCACCAGCAGAGATCCCCAGGGGGCTTACAATGAGCAGTTCTTC
abundance: few; d_gene: .; v_gene: TRBV3-1; j_gene: TRBJ2-1; CDR3aa: CASSQDHRDTHNEQFF; CDR3nt: TGTGCCAGCAGCCAAGACCATCGGGACACCCACAATGAGCAGTTCTTC
abundance: few; d_gene: TRBD2; v_gene: TRBV6-1; j_gene: TRBJ2-1; CDR3aa: CASSRTSDYNEQFF; CDR3nt: TGTGCCAGCAGCCGGACTAGCGACTACAATGAGCAGTTCTTC
abundance: .; d_gene: .; v_gene: TRBV4-3; j_gene: TRBJ2-1; CDR3aa: CASSWVEGGGNEQFF; CDR3nt: TGCGCCAGCAGTTGGGTTGAGGGGGGGGGAAATGAGCAGTTCTTC
abundance: few; d_gene: TRBD2; v_gene: TRBV20-1; j_gene: TRBJ2-7; CDR3aa: CSANPSGGAGGLYEQYF; CDR3nt: TGCAGTGCTAATCCTAGCGGGGGGGCCGGAGGACTTTACGAGCAGTACTTC
abundance: .; d_gene: .; v_gene: TRBV7-2; j_gene: TRBJ1-4; CDR3aa: CASSLGIGTATNEKLFF; CDR3nt: TGTGCCAGCAGCTTAGGAATCGGAACTGCAACTAATGAAAAACTGTTTTTT
abundance: .; d_gene: .; v_gene: TRBV29-1; j_gene: TRBJ2-5; CDR3aa: CSAAIQGWETQYF; CDR3nt: TGCAGCGCGGCCATACAGGGATGGGAGACCCAGTACTTC
abundance: .; d_gene: .; v_gene: TRBV6-5; j_gene: TRBJ2-3; CDR3aa: CASSYLRTDTDTQYF; CDR3nt: TGTGCCAGCAGTTACCTTCGGACAGACACAGATACGCAGTATTTT
abundance: few; d_gene: TRBD1; v_gene: TRBV4-1; j_gene: TRBJ1-1; CDR3aa: CASSLGTVTLPESTEAFF; CDR3nt: TGCGCCAGCAGCCTAGGGACAGTCACGCTCCCTGAGAGCACTGAAGCTTTCTTT
abundance: few; d_gene: .; v_gene: TRBV12-3/TRBV12-4; j_gene: TRBJ1-2; CDR3aa: CASSFQTRNYGYTF; CDR3nt: TGTGCCAGCAGTTTTCAGACAAGGAACTATGGCTACACCTTC
abundance: few; d_gene: .; v_gene: TRBV5-1; j_gene: TRBJ1-1; CDR3aa: CASSSLPGTEAFF; CDR3nt: TGCGCCAGCAGCTCCCTTCCGGGCACTGAAGCTTTCTTT
abundance: few; d_gene: .; v_gene: TRBV5-1; j_gene: TRBJ1-4; CDR3aa: CASSLGRHLTNEKLFF; CDR3nt: TGCGCCAGCAGCCTTGGACGCCATCTAACTAATGAAAAACTGTTTTTT
abundance: few; d_gene: .; v_gene: TRBV25-1; j_gene: TRBJ1-5; CDR3aa: CASRKGNQPQHF; CDR3nt: TGTGCCAGCAGGAAGGGCAATCAGCCCCAGCATTTT
abundance: .; d_gene: .; v_gene: TRBV5-1; j_gene: TRBJ2-2; CDR3aa: CASSLRGQPGIF; CDR3nt: TGCGCCAGCAGCCTCCGTGGGCAGCCAGGGATTTTT
abundance: few; d_gene: .; v_gene: TRBV29-1; j_gene: TRBJ2-3; CDR3aa: CSVLSPYRDTQYF; CDR3nt: TGCAGCGTTCTTTCCCCTTACCGAGATACGCAGTATTTT
abundance: .; d_gene: .; v_gene: TRBV4-2; j_gene: TRBJ2-1; CDR3aa: CASSHDERRWGNEQFF; CDR3nt: TGTGCCAGCAGCCATGACGAGCGGCGATGGGGCAATGAGCAGTTCTTC
abundance: few; d_gene: TRBD1; v_gene: TRBV20-1; j_gene: TRBJ2-3; CDR3aa: CSAQGAVKTDTQYF; CDR3nt: TGCAGCGCTCAGGGGGCTGTTAAAACAGATACGCAGTATTTT
abundance: few; d_gene: .; v_gene: TRBV6-1; j_gene: TRBJ2-7; CDR3aa: CASSGPDRSYEQYF; CDR3nt: TGTGCCAGCAGTGGCCCTGACAGGTCCTACGAGCAGTACTTC
abundance: .; d_gene: .; v_gene: TRBV4-1; j_gene: TRBJ2-6; CDR3aa: CASSQDGAPGANVLTF; CDR3nt: TGCGCCAGCAGCCAAGACGGGGCACCTGGGGCCAACGTCCTGACTTTC
abundance: few; d_gene: .; v_gene: TRBV3-1; j_gene: TRBJ1-3; CDR3aa: CASSPWTFGSGNTIYF; CDR3nt: TGTGCCAGCAGCCCGTGGACCTTTGGATCTGGAAACACCATATATTTT
abundance: few; d_gene: TRBD2; v_gene: TRBV12-3/TRBV12-4; j_gene: TRBJ2-6; CDR3aa: CASSLGGLAGLGANVLTF; CDR3nt: TGTGCCAGCAGTTTAGGGGGCCTAGCGGGGCTTGGGGCCAACGTCCTGACTTTC
abundance: few; d_gene: .; v_gene: TRBV12-3/TRBV12-4; j_gene: TRBJ2-7; CDR3aa: CASTLGGRYEQYF; CDR3nt: TGTGCCAGCACCTTAGGGGGACGTTACGAGCAGTACTTC
abundance: .; d_gene: .; v_gene: TRBV30; j_gene: TRBJ2-3; CDR3aa: CAWSDFLAGPSTDTQYF; CDR3nt: TGTGCCTGGAGTGATTTTCTAGCAGGGCCAAGCACAGATACGCAGTATTTT
abundance: many; d_gene: .; v_gene: TRBV29-1; j_gene: TRBJ2-1; CDR3aa: CSVEPAGFRGYNEQFF; CDR3nt: TGCAGCGTTGAGCCTGCGGGTTTTAGGGGCTACAATGAGCAGTTCTTC